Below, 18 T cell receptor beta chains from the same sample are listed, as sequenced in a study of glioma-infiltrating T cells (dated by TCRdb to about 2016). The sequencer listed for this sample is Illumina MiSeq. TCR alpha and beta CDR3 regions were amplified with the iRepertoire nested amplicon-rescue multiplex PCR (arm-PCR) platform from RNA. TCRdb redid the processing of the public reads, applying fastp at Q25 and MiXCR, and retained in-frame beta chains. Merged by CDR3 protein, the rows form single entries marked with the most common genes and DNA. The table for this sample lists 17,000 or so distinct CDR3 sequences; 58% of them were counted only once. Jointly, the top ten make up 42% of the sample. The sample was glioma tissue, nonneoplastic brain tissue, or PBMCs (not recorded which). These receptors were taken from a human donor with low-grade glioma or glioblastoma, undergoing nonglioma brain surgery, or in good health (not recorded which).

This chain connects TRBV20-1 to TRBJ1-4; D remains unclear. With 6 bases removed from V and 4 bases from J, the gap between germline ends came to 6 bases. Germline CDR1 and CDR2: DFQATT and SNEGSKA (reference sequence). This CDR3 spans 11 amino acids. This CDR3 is CSAGNNEKLFF. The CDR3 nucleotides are TGCAGTGCAGGGAATAATGAAAAACTGTTTTTT.

CDR3 region: CASSSMGRRTWGQPQHF. In DNA, the CDR3 is TGTGCCAGCAGCTCAATGGGACGACGGACCTGGGGTCAGCCCCAGCATTTT. The rearrangement links TRBV6-1 to TRBJ1-5; TRBD1 is a possible D gene (5 bases). Germline values: CDR1 MNHNS, CDR2 SASEGT. The CDR3 runs 17 residues. V lost 6 bases and J 6 bases, leaving 24 bases between the germline ends.

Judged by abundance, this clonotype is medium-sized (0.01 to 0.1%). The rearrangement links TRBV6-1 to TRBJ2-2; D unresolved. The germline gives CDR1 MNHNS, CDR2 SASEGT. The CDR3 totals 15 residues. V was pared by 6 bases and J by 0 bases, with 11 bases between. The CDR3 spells CASRIKYPNTGELFF. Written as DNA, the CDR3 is TGTGCCAGCAGGATTAAGTACCCGAACACCGGGGAGCTGTTTTTT.

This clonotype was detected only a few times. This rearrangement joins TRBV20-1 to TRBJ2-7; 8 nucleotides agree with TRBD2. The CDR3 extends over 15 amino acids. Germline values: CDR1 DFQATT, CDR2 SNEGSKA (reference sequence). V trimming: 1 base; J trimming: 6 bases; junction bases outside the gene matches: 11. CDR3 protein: CSARGLASGPSEQYF. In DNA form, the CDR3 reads TGCAGTGCTAGAGGACTAGCGTCGGGGCCTTCCGAGCAGTACTTC.

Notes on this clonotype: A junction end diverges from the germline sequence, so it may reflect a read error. Written as DNA, the CDR3 is TGTGCCAGCATCTTAGTTTCGGGGCGCGAAACTGAAGCTTTCTTT. Translating it yields CASILVSGRETEAFF. The V gene is TRBV11-2, the J gene TRBJ1-1, with a tentative D call TRBD1 (5 bases). Germline assignment: CDR1 SGHAT and CDR2 FQNNGV. The CDR3 is 15 residues long.

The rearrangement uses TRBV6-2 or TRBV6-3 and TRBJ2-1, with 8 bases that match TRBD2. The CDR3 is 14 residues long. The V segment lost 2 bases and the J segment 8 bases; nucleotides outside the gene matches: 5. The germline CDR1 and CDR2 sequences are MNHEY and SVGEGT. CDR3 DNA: TGTGCCAGCAGTTACACCGGGACTAGTCATGAGCAGTTCTTC. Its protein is CASSYTGTSHEQFF.

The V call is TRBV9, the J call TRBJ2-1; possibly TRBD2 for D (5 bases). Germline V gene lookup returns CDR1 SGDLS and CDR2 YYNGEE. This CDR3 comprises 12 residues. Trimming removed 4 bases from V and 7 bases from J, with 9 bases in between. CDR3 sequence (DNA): TGTGCCAGCAGCCCCCGACTAAATGAGCAGTTCTTC. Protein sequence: CASSPRLNEQFF.

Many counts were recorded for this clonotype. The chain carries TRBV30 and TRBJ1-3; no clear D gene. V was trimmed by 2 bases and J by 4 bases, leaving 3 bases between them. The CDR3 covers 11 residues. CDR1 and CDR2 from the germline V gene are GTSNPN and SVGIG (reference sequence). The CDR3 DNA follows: TGTGCCTGGAGTCCCGGAAACACCATATATTTT. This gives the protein CAWSPGNTIYF.

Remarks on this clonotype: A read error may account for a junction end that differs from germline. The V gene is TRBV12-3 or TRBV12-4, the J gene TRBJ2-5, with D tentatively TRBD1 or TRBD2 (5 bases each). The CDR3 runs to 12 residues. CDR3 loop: CASSLQGETQHF. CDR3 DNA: TGTGCCAGCAGTCTACAAGGGGAGACCCAGCACTTC.

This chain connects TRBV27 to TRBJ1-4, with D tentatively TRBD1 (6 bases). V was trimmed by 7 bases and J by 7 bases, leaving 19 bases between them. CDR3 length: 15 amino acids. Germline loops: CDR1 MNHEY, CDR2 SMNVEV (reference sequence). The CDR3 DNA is TGTGCCAGCACCTCCAAAGGGGGGGTGGGTGAAAAACTGTTTTTT. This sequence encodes CASTSKGGVGEKLFF.

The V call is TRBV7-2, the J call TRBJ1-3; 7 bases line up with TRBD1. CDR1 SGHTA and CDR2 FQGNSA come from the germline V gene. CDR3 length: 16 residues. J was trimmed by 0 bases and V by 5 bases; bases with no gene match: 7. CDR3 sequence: CASSPEDRLSGNTIYF. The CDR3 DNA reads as TGTGCCAGCAGCCCCGAGGACAGGCTCTCTGGAAACACCATATATTTT.

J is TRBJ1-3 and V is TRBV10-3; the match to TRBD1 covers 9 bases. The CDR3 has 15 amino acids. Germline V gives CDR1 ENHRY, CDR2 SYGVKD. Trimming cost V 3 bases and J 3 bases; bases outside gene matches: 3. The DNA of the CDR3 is TGTGCCATCAGTGATGGACAGGGGTATGGAAACACCATATATTTT. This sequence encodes CAISDGQGYGNTIYF.

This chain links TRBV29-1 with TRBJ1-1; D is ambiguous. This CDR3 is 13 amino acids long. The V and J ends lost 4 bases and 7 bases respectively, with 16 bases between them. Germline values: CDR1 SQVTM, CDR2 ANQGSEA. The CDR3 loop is CSVVKRASFEAFF. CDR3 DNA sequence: TGCAGCGTTGTGAAGCGGGCCAGTTTTGAAGCTTTCTTT.

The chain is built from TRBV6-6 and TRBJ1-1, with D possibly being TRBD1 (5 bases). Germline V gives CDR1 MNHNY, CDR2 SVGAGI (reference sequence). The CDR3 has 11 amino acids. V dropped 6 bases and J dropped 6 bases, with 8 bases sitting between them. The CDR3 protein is CASRQVSEAFF. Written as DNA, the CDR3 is TGTGCCAGCAGACAGGTCTCTGAAGCTTTCTTT.

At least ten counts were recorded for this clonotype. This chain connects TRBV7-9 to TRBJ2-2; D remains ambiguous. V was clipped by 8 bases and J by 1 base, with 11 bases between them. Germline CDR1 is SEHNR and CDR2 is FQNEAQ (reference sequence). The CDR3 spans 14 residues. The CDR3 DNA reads TGTGCCAGCCCCCGGTGGGGGAACACCGGGGAGCTGTTTTTT. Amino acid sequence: CASPRWGNTGELFF.

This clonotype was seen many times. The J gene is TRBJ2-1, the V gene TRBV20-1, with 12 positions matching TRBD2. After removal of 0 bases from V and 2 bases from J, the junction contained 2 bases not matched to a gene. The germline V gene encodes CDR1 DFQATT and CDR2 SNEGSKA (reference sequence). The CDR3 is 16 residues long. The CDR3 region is CSARDRTSGTYNEQFF. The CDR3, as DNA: TGCAGTGCTAGAGATAGGACTAGCGGGACCTACAATGAGCAGTTCTTC.

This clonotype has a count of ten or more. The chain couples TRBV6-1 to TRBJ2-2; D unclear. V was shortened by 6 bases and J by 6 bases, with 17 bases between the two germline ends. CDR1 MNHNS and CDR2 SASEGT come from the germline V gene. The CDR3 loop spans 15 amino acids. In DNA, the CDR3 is TGTGCCAGCAGCCGAGCTCGAAGCCGTCCCGGGGAGCTGTTTTTT. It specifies CASSRARSRPGELFF.

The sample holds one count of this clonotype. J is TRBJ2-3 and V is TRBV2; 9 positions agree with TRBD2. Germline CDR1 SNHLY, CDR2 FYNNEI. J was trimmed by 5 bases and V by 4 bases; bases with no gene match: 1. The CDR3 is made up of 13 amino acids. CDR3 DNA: TGTGCCAGCAGTGGTAGCGGGAGAGATACGCAGTATTTT. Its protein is CASSGSGRDTQYF.